The 28 T cell receptor beta chains below come from one sample, sequenced in a study of T cell repertoires in cytomegalovirus infection (dated by TCRdb to the late 2010s). The sequencing machine was an Illumina HiSeq 1500. The public reads were run again by TCRdb, first through fastp at Q25 and then through MiXCR, and only productive beta chains were kept. Each CDR3 protein appears once, grouped with its most common genes and DNA. Across this sample there are roughly 600,000 distinct CDR3 sequences, with 20% to 30% seen only once. The leading ten clones occupy less than 9.5% of the sample. Sequencing input: CD8+ T cells from PBMCs. Source of these receptors: a human donor in good health (CMV status not recorded). Some clones in this sample may be carry-over from other donors' samples.

This clonotype was counted ten times or more. The chain has TRBV6-5 and TRBJ2-1; 10 nucleotides match TRBD2. V lost 3 bases and J lost 5; bases outside the gene matches: 7. Germline assignment: CDR1 MNHEY and CDR2 SVGAGI. The CDR3 consists of 16 residues. The CDR3 DNA is TGTGCCAGCAGTTATTCCGGGACTAGCGTTAACAATGAGCAGTTCTTC. It codes for CASSYSGTSVNNEQFF.

Details on this clonotype: One end of the junction fails to match germline, which may point to a read error. The chain employs TRBV7-4 and TRBJ2-1; tentatively, D is TRBD1 (9 bases). The CDR3 extends over 17 amino acids. Germline values: CDR1 SGHVT, CDR2 SQSDAQ. As DNA, the CDR3 is TGTGCCAGGAGCTTAGCGGGGACAGGGAGAATATGCAATGAGCAGTTCTTC. It encodes CARSLAGTGRICNEQFF.

Comments on this clonotype: A junction boundary mismatches the germline segment, possibly from a read error. The chain carries TRBV7-7 and TRBJ2-5; possibly TRBD1 for D (6 bases). Germline V gene lookup returns CDR1 SSHAT and CDR2 FNYEAQ (reference sequence). The CDR3 length is 15 residues. CDR3 DNA: TGTGCTAGCAGCTTACTGACAGGCACCGAGGGGGACCAGTACTTC. This sequence encodes CASSLLTGTEGDQYF. Drawing the rest from reference TRBV7-7 and TRBJ2-5, the complete variable domain is GAGVSQSPRYKVTKRGQDVTLRCDPISSHATLYWYQQALGQGPEFLTYFNYEAQPDKSGLPSDRFSAERPEGSISTLTIQRTEQRDSAMYRCASSLLTGTEGDQYFGPGTRLLVL.

The chain links TRBV12-3 or TRBV12-4 to TRBJ1-5; D not certain. The V and J ends lost 6 bases and 1 base respectively, with 13 bases between them. There are 15 residues in the CDR3. CDR3 in DNA: TGTGCCAGCAGCACCAGTGGGGAGAGCAATCAGCCCCAGCATTTT. It specifies CASSTSGESNQPQHF.

This clonotype was seen many times. The rearrangement joins TRBV7-8 to TRBJ2-1, with 9 bases matching TRBD1. V lost 5 bases to trimming and J lost 2 bases; unmatched junction nucleotides: 10. Per germline, CDR1 SGHVS and CDR2 FQNEAQ. The CDR3 is made up of 17 amino acids. The CDR3: CASSPPPGTGPYNEQFF. DNA of the CDR3: TGTGCCAGCAGCCCCCCACCCGGGACAGGGCCCTACAATGAGCAGTTCTTC.

This chain connects TRBV20-1 to TRBJ2-3, with a tentative D call TRBD2 (5 bases). The germline V gene has CDR1 DFQATT and CDR2 SNEGSKA (reference sequence). Trimming shortened V by 0 bases and J by 2 bases, and 15 bases separated the two germline ends. The CDR3 has 16 amino acids. Here the CDR3 reads CSARDDGRPLTDTQYF. The CDR3 DNA sequence: TGCAGTGCTAGAGATGATGGGAGACCCCTCACAGATACGCAGTATTTT.

The table lists this clonotype with a few counts. The chain recombines TRBV7-9 with TRBJ2-1; D unclear. Germline CDR1 and CDR2: SEHNR and FQNEAQ (reference sequence). The CDR3 length is 10 residues. V shed 7 bases and J shed 10 bases, with 8 bases lying between them. The CDR3 nucleotides are TGTGCCAGCACCCCTGGGGAGCAGTTCTTC. Its translation is CASTPGEQFF.

The sample holds a few counts of this clonotype. This sequence joins TRBV5-1 and TRBJ2-2, with 9 bases identical to TRBD1. Germline assignment: CDR1 SGHRS and CDR2 YFSETQ. The V gene end was trimmed by 4 bases and the J gene end by 6 bases; junction bases not matched to a gene: 4. The CDR3 loop spans 14 amino acids. Written as DNA, the CDR3 is TGCGCCAGCAGCCGGGACAGGGATCCCGGGGAGCTGTTTTTT. This translates into CASSRDRDPGELFF.

The rearrangement links TRBV3-1 to TRBJ2-1; D possibly corresponds to TRBD1 (6 bases). Trimming removed 1 base at V and 6 bases at J, with 7 bases between. This CDR3 has 13 amino acids. CDR1 and CDR2 (germline): LGHDT, YNNKEL (reference sequence). The CDR3 sequence: CASSQVGGNEQFF. CDR3 nucleotide sequence: TGTGCCAGCAGCCAAGTAGGGGGCAATGAGCAGTTCTTC.

J is TRBJ1-2 and V is TRBV6-2 or TRBV6-3; D perhaps matches TRBD1 (5 bases). This CDR3 comprises 13 residues. Germline assignment: CDR1 MNHEY and CDR2 SVGEGT. The germline V and J ends were trimmed by 6 bases and 7 bases, with 15 bases remaining between them. The CDR3 spells CASSGTRSGGYTF. The CDR3 DNA reads TGTGCCAGCAGCGGGACGCGGAGCGGTGGCTACACCTTC.

The chain recombines TRBV7-9 with TRBJ2-5, with D perhaps matching TRBD1 (6 bases). Trimming removed 5 bases at V and 0 bases at J, with 13 bases between. CDR1 and CDR2 from the germline V gene are SEHNR and FQNEAQ (reference sequence). The CDR3 is made up of 15 amino acids. The CDR3 loop reads CASSPLGTYQETQYF. CDR3 nucleotides: TGTGCCAGCAGCCCTCTTGGGACATACCAAGAGACCCAGTACTTC.

This chain joins TRBV12-3 or TRBV12-4 and TRBJ1-4; a weak D match, TRBD1 (5 bases). This CDR3 is built from 13 residues. Trimming took off 8 bases at V and 8 bases at J, with 15 bases between the two ends. The CDR3 here is CASLGAWGEKLFF. The CDR3 nucleotides read TGTGCCAGCCTTGGAGCTTGGGGCGAAAAACTGTTTTTT.

This clonotype has ten or more counts. The rearrangement links TRBV7-2 to TRBJ1-6; D might be TRBD1 (6 bases). Germline V gene sequence: CDR1 SGHTA, CDR2 FQGNSA. Trimming cost V 5 bases and J 0 bases, with 14 bases left between them. CDR3 length: 17 residues. CDR3 sequence reads: CASSRGSLYSYNSPLHF. The CDR3 nucleotides are TGTGCCAGCAGCAGGGGGTCGCTTTACTCCTATAATTCACCCCTCCACTTT.

This clonotype appeared once. This chain connects TRBV20-1 to TRBJ2-1; 9 nucleotides line up with TRBD1. CDR3 length: 15 residues. Germline CDR1 DFQATT, CDR2 SNEGSKA (reference sequence). Trimming cost V 3 bases and J 8 bases; bases outside gene matches: 11. The CDR3 nucleotides read TGCAGTGCTAGCTCCGGGACAGGGATGAGGGATGAGCAGTTCTTC. Translated: CSASSGTGMRDEQFF.

CDR3 loop: CASSYLTGGDTEAFF. The CDR3, as DNA: TGCGCCAGCAGCTACCTTACAGGGGGAGACACTGAAGCTTTCTTT. The rearrangement uses TRBV5-1 and TRBJ1-1; 8 nucleotides align to TRBD1. J was trimmed by 3 bases and V by 3 bases; bases with no gene match: 7. Per the germline V gene, CDR1 is SGHRS and CDR2 is YFSETQ. The CDR3 spans 15 residues.

This clonotype has a handful of counts. V usage is TRBV28 and J usage is TRBJ1-5; the D gene is possibly TRBD1 (5 bases). CDR1 MDHEN and CDR2 SYDVKM come from the germline V gene. The length of the CDR3 is 14 residues. V lost 7 bases and J 5 bases, leaving 15 bases between the germline ends. CDR3 nucleotides: TGTGCCAGCAATCGGGGACGATTAGATCAGCCCCAGCATTTT. This translates into CASNRGRLDQPQHF. The full variable domain, completed using reference TRBV28 and TRBJ1-5, is DVKVTQSSRYLVKRTGEKVFLECVQDMDHENMFWYRQDPGLGLRLIYFSYDVKMKEKGDIPEGYSVSREKKERFSLILESASTNQTSMYLCASNRGRLDQPQHFGDGTRLSIL.

This clonotype was picked up a small number of times. The chain carries TRBV29-1 and TRBJ2-1, with D possibly TRBD2 on 7 matching bases. V lost 5 bases, J lost 5 bases, and 10 bases lay in between. CDR1 and CDR2 (germline): SQVTM, ANQGSEA. This CDR3 has 12 amino acids. The CDR3 DNA reads TGCAGCGTTAGGGGGGGAGACAATGAGCAGTTCTTC. Translating gives CSVRGGDNEQFF.

The chain couples TRBV2 to TRBJ1-2; TRBD1 matches at 11 bases. The germline gives CDR1 SNHLY, CDR2 FYNNEI. With 4 bases clipped from V and 0 bases from J, the junction kept 7 bases outside the gene matches. The CDR3 runs 17 residues. The CDR3 bases are TGTGCCAGCAGTGGGACAGGGGGCGCTTCTACTAACTATGGCTACACCTTC. It is translated as CASSGTGGASTNYGYTF.

This clonotype was observed once. Being one base from a much bigger clone, this may be a read error. The rearrangement joins TRBV2 to TRBJ2-6, with 7 bases identical to TRBD2. The CDR3 runs to 18 residues. J lost 4 bases, V lost 6 bases, and 15 bases had no gene match. Germline CDR1 is SNHLY and CDR2 is FYNNEI. CDR3 protein: CASSERGVAVVGANVLTF. The DNA of the CDR3 is TGTGCCAGCAGCGAACGGGGGGTCGCTGTTGTCGGGGCCAACGTCCTGACTTTC.

This clonotype was observed a few times. The chain is built from TRBV28 and TRBJ1-6; D is ambiguous. CDR1 and CDR2 from the germline V gene are MDHEN and SYDVKM. CDR3 length: 15 residues. The V end was cut by 3 bases, the J end by 5 bases, with 11 bases between. The CDR3 protein is CASSLRRRNNSPLHF. The CDR3 DNA is TGTGCCAGCAGTTTGCGCAGGAGAAATAATTCACCCCTCCACTTT. The entire variable domain, with the rest obtained from reference TRBV28 and TRBJ1-6, is as follows: DVKVTQSSRYLVKRTGEKVFLECVQDMDHENMFWYRQDPGLGLRLIYFSYDVKMKEKGDIPEGYSVSREKKERFSLILESASTNQTSMYLCASSLRRRNNSPLHFGNGTRLTVT.

The sample holds a few counts of this clonotype. The CDR3 here is CATPGGADTEAFF. The CDR3 DNA sequence: TGTGCCACCCCTGGGGGGGCGGACACTGAAGCTTTCTTT. The rearrangement links TRBV2 to TRBJ1-1; perhaps TRBD1 as D (6 bases). Trimming took 10 bases from V and 3 from J, leaving 15 bases between them. CDR1 SNHLY and CDR2 FYNNEI come from the germline V gene. The CDR3 has 13 residues.

This clonotype was detected many times. The rearrangement uses TRBV7-9 and TRBJ1-2; D is possibly TRBD1 (5 bases). CDR3 length: 16 residues. Germline V gives CDR1 SEHNR, CDR2 FQNEAQ (reference sequence). V shed 5 bases and J shed 4 bases, with 20 bases lying between them. The CDR3 here is CASSGETGGMAYGYTF. In DNA, the CDR3 is TGTGCCAGCAGCGGAGAGACGGGGGGAATGGCCTATGGCTACACCTTC.

Details on this clonotype: This clone may be a read error of a much larger clone one base away. V gene TRBV7-9 combines with J gene TRBJ1-1, with no clear D. Trimming took 6 bases from V and 0 from J, leaving 5 bases between them. The CDR3 totals 12 residues. The germline gives CDR1 SEHNR, CDR2 FQNEAQ (reference sequence). The CDR3 protein is CASSKLNTEAFF. DNA for the CDR3: TGTGCCAGCAGTAAACTGAACACTGAAGCTTTCTTT.

The chain combines TRBV12-3 or TRBV12-4 with TRBJ2-2; D unclear. The ends were cut back, 5 bases at V and 6 bases at J, with 16 bases in the middle. CDR3 length: 15 residues. The CDR3 sequence is CASSLDPVMAGELFF. For the CDR3, the DNA is TGTGCCAGCAGTCTTGACCCGGTAATGGCCGGGGAGCTGTTTTTT.

This clonotype was observed a handful of times. DNA of the CDR3: TGTGCCAGCAGCTTAGCGGAGCGATCCCGGGGGGGAGACGAGCAGTACTTC. Its protein product is CASSLAERSRGGDEQYF. The gene calls are TRBV7-9 and TRBJ2-7, with 8 bases identical to TRBD2. The CDR3 length is 17 residues. Germline CDR1 is SEHNR and CDR2 is FQNEAQ (reference sequence). V shed 0 bases, J shed 5 bases, and the junction held 12 bases outside the gene matches.

This clonotype was recorded only once. V is TRBV6-2 or TRBV6-3 and J is TRBJ2-7; D call uncertain. V gave up 0 bases and J gave up 5 bases, with 8 bases separating them. The CDR3 sequence is 13 residues long. Germline CDR1 MNHEY, CDR2 SVGEGT. CDR3 sequence: CASSYSRMNEQYV. The CDR3 DNA reads TGTGCCAGCAGTTACTCCCGAATGAACGAGCAGTACGTC.

This clonotype was detected a few times. The rearrangement uses TRBV7-6 and TRBJ2-1; 8 bases match TRBD1. The CDR3 consists of 15 residues. Germline assignment: CDR1 SGHVS and CDR2 FNYEAQ. Unmatched junction bases numbered 4, after V lost 3 bases and J lost 3 bases. The CDR3 DNA sequence: TGTGCCAGCAGCTTCGGACAGGGCATCTACAATGAGCAGTTCTTC. Protein: CASSFGQGIYNEQFF.

There are a few counts of this clonotype. V usage is TRBV2 and J usage is TRBJ1-2, with TRBD1 matching over 7 bases. Looked up from germline, CDR1 is SNHLY and CDR2 is FYNNEI. The trim removed 11 bases at V and 8 bases at J, leaving 11 bases unmatched. There are 12 residues in the CDR3. CDR3 sequence reads: CASRDSNRGYTF. CDR3 sequence (DNA): TGTGCCTCCCGGGACAGTAATCGGGGCTACACCTTC. The full variable domain, in which reference TRBV2 and TRBJ1-2 provide the parts outside the CDR3, is EPEVTQTPSHQVTQMGQEVILRCVPISNHLYFYWYRQILGQKVEFLVSFYNNEISEKSEIFDDQFSVERPDGSNFTLKIRSTKLEDSAMYFCASRDSNRGYTFGSGTRLTVV.